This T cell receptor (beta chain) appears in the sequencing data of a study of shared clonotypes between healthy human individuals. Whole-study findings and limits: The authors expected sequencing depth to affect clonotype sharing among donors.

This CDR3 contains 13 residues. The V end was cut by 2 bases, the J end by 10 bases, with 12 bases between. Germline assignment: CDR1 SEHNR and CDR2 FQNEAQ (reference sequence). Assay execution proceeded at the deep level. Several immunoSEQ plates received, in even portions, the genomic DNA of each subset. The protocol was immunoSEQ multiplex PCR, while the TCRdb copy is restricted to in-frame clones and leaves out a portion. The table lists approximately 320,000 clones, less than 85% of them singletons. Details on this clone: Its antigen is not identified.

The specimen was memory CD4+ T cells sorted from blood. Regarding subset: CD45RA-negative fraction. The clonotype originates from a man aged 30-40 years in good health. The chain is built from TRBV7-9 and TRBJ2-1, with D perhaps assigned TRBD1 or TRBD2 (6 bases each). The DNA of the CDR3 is TGTGCCAGCAGCTTATTTCTGGGGGGCGAGCAGTTCTTC. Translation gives CASSLFLGGEQFF.